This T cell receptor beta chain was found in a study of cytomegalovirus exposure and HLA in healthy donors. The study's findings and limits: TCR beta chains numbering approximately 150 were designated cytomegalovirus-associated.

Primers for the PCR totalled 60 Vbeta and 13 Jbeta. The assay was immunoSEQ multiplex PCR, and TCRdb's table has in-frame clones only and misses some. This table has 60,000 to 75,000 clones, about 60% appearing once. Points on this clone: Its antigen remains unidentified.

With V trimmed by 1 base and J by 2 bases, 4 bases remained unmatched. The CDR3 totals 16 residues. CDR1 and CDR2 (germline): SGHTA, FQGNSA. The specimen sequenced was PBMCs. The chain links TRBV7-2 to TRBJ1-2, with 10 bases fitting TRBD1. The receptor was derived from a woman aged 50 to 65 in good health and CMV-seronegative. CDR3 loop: CASSLVPGQGNYGYTF. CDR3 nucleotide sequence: TGTGCCAGCAGCTTAGTACCGGGACAGGGGAACTATGGCTACACCTTC.